One T cell receptor (beta chain) is described in this entry. The data were obtained in a study of OX40 agonist ivuxolimab in advanced cancers. Profiling relied on immunoSEQ multiplex PCR, and the TCRdb table lists in-frame clones only, not all of them. The sample lists nearly 110,000 clones; 80% to 95% were seen once. The germline gives CDR1 MDHEN, CDR2 SYDVKM. CDR3 size: 12 residues. V was pared by 2 bases and J by 3 bases, with 4 bases between. This chain links TRBV28 with TRBJ1-1, with D uncertain. This receptor was obtained from an adult with an advanced solid tumor such as melanoma, head and neck, liver or kidney cancer. The input for sequencing was CD4+ or CD8+ T cells sorted from blood, taken in a trial of the OX40 agonist ivuxolimab. CDR3 loop: CASSLGHTEAFF. CDR3 bases: TGTGCCAGCAGTTTAGGGCACACTGAAGCTTTCTTT.